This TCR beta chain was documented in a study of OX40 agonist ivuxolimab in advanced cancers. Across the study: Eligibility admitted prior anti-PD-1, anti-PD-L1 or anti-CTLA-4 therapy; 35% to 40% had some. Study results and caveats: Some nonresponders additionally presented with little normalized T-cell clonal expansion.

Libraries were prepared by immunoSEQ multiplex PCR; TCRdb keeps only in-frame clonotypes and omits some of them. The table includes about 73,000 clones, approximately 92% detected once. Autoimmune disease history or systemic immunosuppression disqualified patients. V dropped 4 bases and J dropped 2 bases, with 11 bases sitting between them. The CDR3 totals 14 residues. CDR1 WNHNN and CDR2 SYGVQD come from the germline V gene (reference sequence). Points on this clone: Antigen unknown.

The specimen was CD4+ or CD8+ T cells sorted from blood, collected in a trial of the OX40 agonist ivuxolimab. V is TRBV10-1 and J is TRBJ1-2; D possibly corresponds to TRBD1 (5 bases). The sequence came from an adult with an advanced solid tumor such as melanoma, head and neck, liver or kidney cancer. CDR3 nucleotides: TGCGCCAGCAGTGCGGACATTTCGAACTATGGCTACACCTTC. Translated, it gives CASSADISNYGYTF.